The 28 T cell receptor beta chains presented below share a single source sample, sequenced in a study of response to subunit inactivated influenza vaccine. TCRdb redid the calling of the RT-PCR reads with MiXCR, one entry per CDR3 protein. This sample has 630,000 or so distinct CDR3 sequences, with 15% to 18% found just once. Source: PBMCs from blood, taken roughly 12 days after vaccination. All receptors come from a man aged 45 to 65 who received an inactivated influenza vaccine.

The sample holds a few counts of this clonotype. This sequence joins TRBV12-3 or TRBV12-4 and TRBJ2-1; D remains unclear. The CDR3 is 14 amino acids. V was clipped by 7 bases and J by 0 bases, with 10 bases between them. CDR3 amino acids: CASNPGSSYNEQFF. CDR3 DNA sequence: TGTGCCAGCAACCCGGGCAGCTCCTACAATGAGCAGTTCTTC.

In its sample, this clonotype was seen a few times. As DNA, the CDR3 is TGTGCCAGCAGGGGGGATACAGATACGCAGTATTTT. Residues: CASRGDTDTQYF. The chain links TRBV6-2 or TRBV6-3 to TRBJ2-3, with D tentatively TRBD1 or TRBD2 (5 bases each). Per the germline V gene, CDR1 is MNHEY and CDR2 is SVGEGT. Trimming took 6 bases from V and 3 from J, leaving 7 bases between them. This CDR3 is 12 amino acids long.

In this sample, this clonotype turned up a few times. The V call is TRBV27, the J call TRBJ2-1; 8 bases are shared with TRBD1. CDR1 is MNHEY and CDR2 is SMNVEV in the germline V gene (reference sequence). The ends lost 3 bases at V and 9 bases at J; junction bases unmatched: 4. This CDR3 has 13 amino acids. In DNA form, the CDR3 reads TGTGCCAGCAGTTTCAGACAGGGGAGTGAGCAGTTCTTC. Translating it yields CASSFRQGSEQFF.

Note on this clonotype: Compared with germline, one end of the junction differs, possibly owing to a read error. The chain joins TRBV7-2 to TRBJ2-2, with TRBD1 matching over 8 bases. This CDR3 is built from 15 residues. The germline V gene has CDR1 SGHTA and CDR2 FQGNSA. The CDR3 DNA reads TGTGCCAGCAGCACAGGGGGACTTTACACCGAGGAGCTGTTTTTT. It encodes CASSTGGLYTEELFF.

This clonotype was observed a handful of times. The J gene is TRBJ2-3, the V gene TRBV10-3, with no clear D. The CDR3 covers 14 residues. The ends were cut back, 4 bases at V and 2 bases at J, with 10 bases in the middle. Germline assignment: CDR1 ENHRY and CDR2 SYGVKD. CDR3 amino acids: CAISVGSDTDTQYF. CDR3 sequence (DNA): TGTGCCATCAGTGTAGGTTCTGACACAGATACGCAGTATTTT.

DNA of the CDR3: TGTGCCAGCAGTAAAGGGATCGGCTACACCTTC. This sequence encodes CASSKGIGYTF. V usage is TRBV28 and J usage is TRBJ1-2, with unresolved D. Trimming left V 5 bases short and J 8 bases short, with 9 bases between. Germline lookup yields CDR1 MDHEN and CDR2 SYDVKM. This CDR3 spans 11 amino acids.

The CDR3 DNA sequence: TGTGCCAGCAGCTTCTTCGACGTCGGCGAGCAGTACTTC. Protein product: CASSFFDVGEQYF. The chain carries TRBV7-2 and TRBJ2-7; D ambiguous. With 3 bases removed from V and 6 bases from J, the gap between germline ends came to 12 bases. This CDR3 spans 13 amino acids. Germline assignment: CDR1 SGHTA and CDR2 FQGNSA.

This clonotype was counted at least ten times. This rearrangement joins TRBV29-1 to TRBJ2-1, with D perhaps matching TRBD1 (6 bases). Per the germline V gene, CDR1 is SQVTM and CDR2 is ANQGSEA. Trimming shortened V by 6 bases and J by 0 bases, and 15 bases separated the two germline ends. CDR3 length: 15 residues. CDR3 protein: CSVAGVASSYNEQFF. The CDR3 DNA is TGCAGCGTCGCAGGGGTCGCGAGCTCCTACAATGAGCAGTTCTTC.

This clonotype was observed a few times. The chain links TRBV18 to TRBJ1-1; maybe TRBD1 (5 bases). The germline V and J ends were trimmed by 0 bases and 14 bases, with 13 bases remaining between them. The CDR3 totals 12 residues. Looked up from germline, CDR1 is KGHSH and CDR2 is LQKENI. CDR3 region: CASSPPGQPPFF. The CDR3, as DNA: TGTGCCAGCTCACCACCGGGGCAGCCGCCGTTCTTT.

The CDR3 spells CSASRDNRYEQYF. The CDR3 DNA reads TGCAGTGCTTCCCGGGACAACCGCTACGAGCAGTACTTC. The J gene is TRBJ2-7, the V gene TRBV20-1; possible D gene TRBD1, 6 bases. Per the germline V gene, CDR1 is DFQATT and CDR2 is SNEGSKA (reference sequence). The CDR3 runs to 13 residues. V was shortened by 5 bases and J by 3 bases, with 14 bases between the two germline ends.

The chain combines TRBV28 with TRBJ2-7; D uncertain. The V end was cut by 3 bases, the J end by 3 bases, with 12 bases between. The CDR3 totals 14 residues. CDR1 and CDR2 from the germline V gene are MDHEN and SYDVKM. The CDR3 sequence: CASSFFPEGYEQYF. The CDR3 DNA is TGTGCCAGCAGTTTTTTTCCAGAAGGCTACGAGCAGTACTTC.

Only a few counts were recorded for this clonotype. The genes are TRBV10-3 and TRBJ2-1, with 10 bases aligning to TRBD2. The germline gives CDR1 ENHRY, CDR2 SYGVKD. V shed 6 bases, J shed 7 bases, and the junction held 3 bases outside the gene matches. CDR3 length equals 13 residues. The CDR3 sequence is CAIRTSGVNEQFF. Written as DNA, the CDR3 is TGTGCCATCAGAACTAGCGGGGTGAATGAGCAGTTCTTC.

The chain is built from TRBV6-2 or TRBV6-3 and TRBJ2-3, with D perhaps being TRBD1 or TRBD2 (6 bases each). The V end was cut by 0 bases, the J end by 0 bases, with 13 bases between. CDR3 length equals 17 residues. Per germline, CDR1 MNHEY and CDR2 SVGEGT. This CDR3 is CASSYSARGQSTDTQYF. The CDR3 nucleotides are TGTGCCAGCAGTTACTCGGCCCGGGGGCAGAGCACAGATACGCAGTATTTT.

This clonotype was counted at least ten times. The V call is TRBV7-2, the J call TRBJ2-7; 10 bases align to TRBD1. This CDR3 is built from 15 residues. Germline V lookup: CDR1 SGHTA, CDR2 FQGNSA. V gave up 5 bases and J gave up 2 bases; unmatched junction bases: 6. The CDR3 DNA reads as TGTGCCAGCAGCCGGACCGGGACAGGGGCCTACGAGCAGTACTTC. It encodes CASSRTGTGAYEQYF. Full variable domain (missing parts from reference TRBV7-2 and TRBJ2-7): GAGVSQSPSNKVTEKGKDVELRCDPISGHTALYWYRQSLGQGLEFLIYFQGNSAPDKSGLPSDRFSAERTGGSVSTLTIQRTQQEDSAVYLCASSRTGTGAYEQYFGPGTRLTVT.

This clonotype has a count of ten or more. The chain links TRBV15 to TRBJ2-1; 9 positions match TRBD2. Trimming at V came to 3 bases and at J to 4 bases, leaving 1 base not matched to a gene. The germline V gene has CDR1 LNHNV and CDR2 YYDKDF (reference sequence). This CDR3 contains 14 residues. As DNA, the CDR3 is TGTGCCACCAGCAGGACTAGCGGATACAATGAGCAGTTCTTC. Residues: CATSRTSGYNEQFF.

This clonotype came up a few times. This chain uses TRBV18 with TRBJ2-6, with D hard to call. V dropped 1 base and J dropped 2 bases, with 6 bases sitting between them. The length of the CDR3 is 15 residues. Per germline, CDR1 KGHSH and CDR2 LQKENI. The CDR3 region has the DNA TGTGCCAGCTCACCACGGCAGACTGGGGCCAACGTCCTGACTTTC. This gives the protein CASSPRQTGANVLTF.

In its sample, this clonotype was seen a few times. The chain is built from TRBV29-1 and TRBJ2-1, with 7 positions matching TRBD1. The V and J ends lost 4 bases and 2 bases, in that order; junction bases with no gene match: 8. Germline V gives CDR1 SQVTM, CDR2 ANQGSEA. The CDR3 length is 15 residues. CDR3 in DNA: TGCAGCGTTGGACGATCGGGACAGACCTACAATGAGCAGTTCTTC. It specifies CSVGRSGQTYNEQFF.

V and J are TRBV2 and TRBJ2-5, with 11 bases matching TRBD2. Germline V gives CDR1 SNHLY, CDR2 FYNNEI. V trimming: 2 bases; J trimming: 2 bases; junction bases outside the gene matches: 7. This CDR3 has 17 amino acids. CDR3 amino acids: CASSEWASGGNQETQYF. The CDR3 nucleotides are TGTGCCAGCAGTGAATGGGCTAGCGGGGGGAATCAAGAGACCCAGTACTTC.

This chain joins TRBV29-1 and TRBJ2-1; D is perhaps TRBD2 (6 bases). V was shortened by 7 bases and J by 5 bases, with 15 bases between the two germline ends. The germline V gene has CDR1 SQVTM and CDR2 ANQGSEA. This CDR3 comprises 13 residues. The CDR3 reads CSAREIVNNEQFF. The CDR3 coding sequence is TGCAGCGCTCGGGAGATAGTAAACAATGAGCAGTTCTTC.

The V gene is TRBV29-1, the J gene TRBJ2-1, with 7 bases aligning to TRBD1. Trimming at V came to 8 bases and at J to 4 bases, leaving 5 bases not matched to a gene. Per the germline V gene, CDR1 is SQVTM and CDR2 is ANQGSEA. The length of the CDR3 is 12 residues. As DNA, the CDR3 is TGCAGCACCGCGACAGGGTACAATGAGCAGTTCTTC. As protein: CSTATGYNEQFF.

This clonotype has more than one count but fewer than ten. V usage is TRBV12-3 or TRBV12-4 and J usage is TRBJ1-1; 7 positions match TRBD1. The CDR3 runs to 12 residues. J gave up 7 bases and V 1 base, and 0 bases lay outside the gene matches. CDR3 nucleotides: TGTGCCAGCAGTTTAGGGACAGGTGAAGCTTTCTTT. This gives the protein CASSLGTGEAFF.

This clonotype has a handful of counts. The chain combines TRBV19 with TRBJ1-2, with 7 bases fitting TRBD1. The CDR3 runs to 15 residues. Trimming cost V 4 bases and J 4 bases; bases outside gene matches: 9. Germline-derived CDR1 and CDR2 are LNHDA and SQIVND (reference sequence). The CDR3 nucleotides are TGTGCCAGTAGTACGGCGACAGGGACCACCTATGGCTACACCTTC. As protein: CASSTATGTTYGYTF.

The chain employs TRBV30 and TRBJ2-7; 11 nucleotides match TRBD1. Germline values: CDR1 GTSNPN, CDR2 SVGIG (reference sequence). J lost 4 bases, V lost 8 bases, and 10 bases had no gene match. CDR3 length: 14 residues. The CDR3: CAVTGDRGRYEQYF. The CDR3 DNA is TGTGCCGTCACCGGGGACAGGGGGAGATACGAGCAGTACTTC.

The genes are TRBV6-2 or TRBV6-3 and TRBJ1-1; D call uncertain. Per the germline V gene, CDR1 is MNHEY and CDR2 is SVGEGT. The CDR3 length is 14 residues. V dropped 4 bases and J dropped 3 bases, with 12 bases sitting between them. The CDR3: CASSSSGAYTEAFF. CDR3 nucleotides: TGTGCCAGCAGTTCGTCAGGAGCTTACACTGAAGCTTTCTTT.

The CDR3 DNA reads TGTGCCACCAGTGATTCCGGGGCGAAGGGCCTCGATGAGCAGTTCTTC. Amino acid sequence: CATSDSGAKGLDEQFF. The chain is built from TRBV24-1 and TRBJ2-1; perhaps D is TRBD1 or TRBD2 (5 bases each). The V end was cut by 2 bases, the J end by 8 bases, with 18 bases between. Germline values: CDR1 KGHDR, CDR2 SFDVKD. The CDR3 runs to 16 residues.

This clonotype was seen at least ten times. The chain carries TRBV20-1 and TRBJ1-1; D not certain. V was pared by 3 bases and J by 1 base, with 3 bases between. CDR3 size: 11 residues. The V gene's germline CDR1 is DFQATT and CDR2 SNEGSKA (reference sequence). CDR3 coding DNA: TGCAGTGCTAGGGGGAACACTGAAGCTTTCTTT. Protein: CSARGNTEAFF.

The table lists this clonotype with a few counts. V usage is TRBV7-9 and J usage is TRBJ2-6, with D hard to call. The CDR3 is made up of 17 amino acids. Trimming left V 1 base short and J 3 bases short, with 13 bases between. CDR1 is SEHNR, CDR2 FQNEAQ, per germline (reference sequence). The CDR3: CASSLGLQTVGANVLTF. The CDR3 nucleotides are TGTGCCAGCAGCTTAGGGCTACAGACCGTTGGGGCCAACGTCCTGACTTTC.

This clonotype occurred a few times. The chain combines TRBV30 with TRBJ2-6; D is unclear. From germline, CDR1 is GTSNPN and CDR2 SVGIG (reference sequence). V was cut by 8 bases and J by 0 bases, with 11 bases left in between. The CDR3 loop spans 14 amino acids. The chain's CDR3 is CAGLASSGANVLTF. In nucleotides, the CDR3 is TGTGCCGGGTTGGCAAGCTCTGGGGCCAACGTCCTGACTTTC.